The 5 T cell receptor beta chains below come from one sample, sequenced in a study of T cell responses to AZD1222 COVID-19 vaccine (TCRdb year 2021). Library preparation was by the immunoSEQ multiplex PCR assay. TCRdb carries this immuneACCESS record with in-frame sequences only. Its versions omit some clonotypes, under half of them owing to an unresolved V gene in the studies checked, with the rest unexplained. The sample table holds 40,000 to 45,000 clones, of which roughly 75% were seen once. The ten largest account for less than 5% of the sample. The time point label on this specimen signifies: baseline before first vaccination. The sequenced sample was peripheral blood, obtained on day 0 of AZD1222 vaccination. These receptors were obtained from an adult in good health.

V and J are TRBV18 and TRBJ1-6; D not certain. The CDR3 spans 13 residues. Germline V gives CDR1 KGHSH, CDR2 LQKENI. The V end was cut by 8 bases, the J end by 7 bases, with 12 bases between. CDR3 nucleotides: TGTGCCAGCACTCCCTTAGGAAATTCACCCCTCCACTTT. This encodes CASTPLGNSPLHF.

The V gene is TRBV24-1, the J gene TRBJ2-1; perhaps TRBD2 as D (6 bases). Trimming removed 2 bases at V and 0 bases at J, with 10 bases between. CDR3 length: 16 residues. CDR1 is KGHDR, CDR2 SFDVKD, per germline. The CDR3 DNA sequence: TGTGCCACCAGTGATTCCGCACTAGCCTCCTACAATGAGCAGTTCTTC. Amino acid sequence: CATSDSALASYNEQFF.

V gene TRBV18 combines with J gene TRBJ1-4; tentative D call: TRBD1 (5 bases). Trimming shortened V by 3 bases and J by 8 bases, and 13 bases separated the two germline ends. CDR1 and CDR2 from the germline V gene are KGHSH and LQKENI. This CDR3 spans 14 amino acids. The CDR3 loop is CASSPQDRGEKLFF. CDR3 nucleotides: TGTGCCAGCTCACCCCAGGACCGGGGGGAAAAACTGTTTTTT.

J is TRBJ2-1 and V is TRBV1. TRBV1 is a pseudogene segment. The CDR3 loop spans 17 amino acids. The chain's CDR3 is CTSSQEGERGHYNEQFF. Here the CDR3 DNA reads TGCACCAGCAGCCAAGAGGGAGAGAGGGGTCACTACAATGAGCAGTTCTTC.

J is TRBJ2-7 and V is TRBV7-2, with a tentative D call TRBD2 (6 bases). Germline-derived CDR1 and CDR2 are SGHTA and FQGNSA. V lost 2 bases to trimming and J lost 0 bases, with 14 bases between them. The CDR3 is 16 residues long. Written as DNA, the CDR3 is TGTGCCAGCAGCTTATTTGGAGGGGCGAGCTCCTACGAGCAGTACTTC. Translated, it gives CASSLFGGASSYEQYF.